This record concerns one T cell receptor beta chain sequence. V was clipped by 9 bases and J by 1 base, with 16 bases between them. The CDR3 contains 14 residues. In germline, CDR1 is MNHNY, CDR2 SVGAGI (reference sequence). The data belong to a study of CD8 T cells in Susac syndrome. RNA amounts of 0.5 to 1 ug underwent reverse transcription with random hexamers. TCRdb reanalysed the immunoSEQ multiplex PCR reads using MiXCR and keeps one entry per CDR3 protein. The table has over 65,000 distinct CDR3 sequences, approximately 94% seen once. The chain links TRBV6-6 to TRBJ2-7; D tentatively reads TRBD1 or TRBD2 (5 bases each). The TCR comes from a human donor with Susac syndrome. The source material was CD4+ T cells from PBMCs. The CDR3 loop reads CASNGPGRSYEQYF. CDR3 DNA sequence: TGTGCCAGTAATGGCCCGGGGCGTTCCTACGAGCAGTACTTC.